A single sample gave rise to the 6 T cell receptor beta chains below, sequenced in a study of T cells in Graves' hyperthyroidism and ophthalmopathy. Amplification of TCR beta CDR3 regions was performed using RNA transcripts as template. RT-PCR in the first round (using the HTBI primer set) targeted the TCR CDR3. TCRdb processed the multiplex PCR reads anew with MiXCR; each CDR3 protein has one entry. The table includes approximately 400,000 distinct CDR3 sequences, about 14% detected once. The sample consisted of blood. These receptor sequences come from an older woman with Graves' hyperthyroidism.

This clonotype was recorded a few times. The chain carries TRBV19 and TRBJ1-4; the match to TRBD1 covers 10 bases. V gave up 4 bases and J gave up 8 bases; unmatched junction bases: 7. Germline lookup yields CDR1 LNHDA and CDR2 SQIVND (reference sequence). The CDR3 is 15 amino acids. CDR3 protein: CASSTPGQGMEKLFF. CDR3 nucleotide sequence: TGTGCCAGTAGTACCCCGGGACAGGGGATGGAAAAACTGTTTTTT.

This clonotype was recorded many times. The chain carries TRBV30 and TRBJ2-1; TRBD1 matches at 7 bases. The CDR3 has 13 amino acids. Germline lookup yields CDR1 GTSNPN and CDR2 SVGIG (reference sequence). V gave up 0 bases and J gave up 8 bases; unmatched junction bases: 4. CDR3 coding DNA: TGTGCCTGGAGTGTAAAAGGGGGCGATGAGCAGTTCTTC. It yields the protein CAWSVKGGDEQFF.

The table lists this clonotype with a count of one. One end of the junction does not line up with germline, which may come from a read error. The chain has TRBV2 and TRBJ1-1; 10 bases fit TRBD1. The germline V gene has CDR1 SNHLY and CDR2 FYNNEI. CDR3 size: 15 residues. The CDR3 loop reads CASSQDRGSNTGAFF. The CDR3 nucleotides are TGTGCCAGCAGTCAGGACAGGGGGAGTAACACTGGAGCTTTCTTT.

At least ten counts were recorded for this clonotype. This chain links TRBV3-1 with TRBJ1-2, with D hard to call. CDR3 length: 11 residues. The V gene's germline CDR1 is LGHDT and CDR2 YNNKEL (reference sequence). The ends were cut back, 4 bases at V and 8 bases at J, with 8 bases in the middle. The CDR3 DNA reads as TGTGCCAGCAGCCGACCTGGCGGCTACACCTTC. Translation gives CASSRPGGYTF.

V gene TRBV9 combines with J gene TRBJ2-5, with no clear D. Germline V gives CDR1 SGDLS, CDR2 YYNGEE. The CDR3 is made up of 14 amino acids. V lost 0 bases, J lost 3 bases, and 9 bases lay in between. The CDR3 bases are TGTGCCAGCAGCGTAGAGGGCAGTAAAGAGACCCAGTACTTC. Protein sequence: CASSVEGSKETQYF. The complete variable domain, with remaining parts taken from reference TRBV9 and TRBJ2-5, reads DSGVTQTPKHLITATGQRVTLRCSPRSGDLSVYWYQQSLDQGLQFLIQYYNGEERAKGNILERFSAQQFPDLHSELNLSSLELGDSALYFCASSVEGSKETQYFGPGTRLLVL.

In its sample, this clonotype was seen once. A much larger clone is a single base away; this may be a read error. The chain recombines TRBV9 with TRBJ1-2; the D is unclear. Trimming shortened V by 5 bases and J by 3 bases, and 14 bases separated the two germline ends. The CDR3 has 14 residues. Germline lookup yields CDR1 SGDLS and CDR2 YYNGEE. The CDR3 DNA follows: TGTGCCAGCAGTCCTGCCGTACCTTACTATGGCTACACCTTC. Translated, it gives CASSPAVPYYGYTF.